Presented here are 31 T cell receptor beta chains from one specimen sequenced in a study of cytomegalovirus exposure and HLA in healthy donors. It was with 60 Vbeta and 13 Jbeta primers that the PCR ran. Data came from immunoSEQ multiplex PCR; TCRdb stores just in-frame clones and leaves some out. The table records roughly 120,000 clones, 77% of them present only once. Sequenced sample: PBMCs. The receptors were gathered from a woman between 40 and 55 years old in good health and CMV-seropositive.

The chain recombines TRBV27 with TRBJ1-2; D call uncertain. Looked up from germline, CDR1 is MNHEY and CDR2 is SMNVEV (reference sequence). Deletions cut 4 bases from V and 7 bases from J, with 13 bases between. This CDR3 spans 13 amino acids. CDR3 loop: CASSSNTLSGYTF. In nucleotides, the CDR3 is TGTGCCAGCAGTTCAAACACCCTCTCTGGCTACACCTTC.

The chain carries TRBV28 and TRBJ1-5, with D possibly TRBD1 on 5 matching bases. This CDR3 has 15 amino acids. Germline-derived CDR1 and CDR2 are MDHEN and SYDVKM. With 2 bases removed from V and 2 bases from J, the gap between germline ends came to 10 bases. Here the CDR3 DNA reads TGTGCCAGCAGTTTAAAGGGGCGTCGCAATCAGCCCCAGCATTTT. The encoded protein is CASSLKGRRNQPQHF. Based on the CDR3 plus reference TRBV28 and TRBJ1-5, the full variable domain is DVKVTQSSRYLVKRTGEKVFLECVQDMDHENMFWYRQDPGLGLRLIYFSYDVKMKEKGDIPEGYSVSREKKERFSLILESASTNQTSMYLCASSLKGRRNQPQHFGDGTRLSIL.

The V gene is TRBV30, the J gene TRBJ1-2; D is unresolved. V was shortened by 1 base and J by 3 bases, with 9 bases between the two germline ends. CDR1 and CDR2 from the germline V gene are GTSNPN and SVGIG (reference sequence). This CDR3 contains 13 residues. CDR3 protein: CAWSGLGDYGYTF. As DNA, the CDR3 is TGTGCCTGGAGTGGTTTAGGAGACTATGGCTACACCTTC. Variable domain in full (rest from reference TRBV30 and TRBJ1-2): SQTIHQWPATLVQPVGSPLSLECTVEGTSNPNLYWYRQAAGRGLQLLFYSVGIGQISSEVPQNLSASRPQDRQFILSSKKLLLSDSGFYLCAWSGLGDYGYTFGSGTRLTVV.

V is TRBV7-2 and J is TRBJ2-3, with 7 positions matching TRBD2. V was clipped by 1 base and J by 1 base; unmatched bases: 2. The CDR3 spans 15 residues. Germline V gene data show CDR1 as SGHTA and CDR2 as FQGNSA. The CDR3 DNA follows: TGTGCCAGCAGCTTAGACGCGGGGGGCACAGATACGCAGTATTTT. Translated: CASSLDAGGTDTQYF.

The sample holds a few counts of this clone. The chain couples TRBV15 to TRBJ2-2; D is perhaps TRBD2 (5 bases). The CDR3 spans 17 residues. CDR1 is LNHNV and CDR2 is YYDKDF in the germline V gene (reference sequence). Trimming pared 3 bases from V and 6 bases from J, leaving 20 bases between. The CDR3 sequence is CATSSDVVRLASGELFF. CDR3 coding DNA: TGTGCCACCAGCAGCGACGTTGTGAGGCTAGCTTCCGGGGAGCTGTTTTTT. The full variable domain, its missing parts supplied by reference TRBV15 and TRBJ2-2, is DAMVIQNPRYQVTQFGKPVTLSCSQTLNHNVMYWYQQKSSQAPKLLFHYYDKDFNNEADTPDNFQSRRPNTSFCFLDIRSPGLGDTAMYLCATSSDVVRLASGELFFGEGSRLTVL.

V and J are TRBV16 and TRBJ2-7; the D gene is possibly TRBD2 (5 bases). V was pared by 3 bases and J by 4 bases, with 7 bases between. The CDR3 sequence is 12 residues long. Germline V lookup: CDR1 KGHSY, CDR2 FQNENV. CDR3 in amino acids: CASSQGSYEQYF. For the CDR3, the DNA is TGTGCCAGCAGCCAGGGGAGTTACGAGCAGTACTTC. Based on the CDR3 plus reference TRBV16 and TRBJ2-7, the full variable domain is GEEVAQTPKHLVRGEGQKAKLYCAPIKGHSYVFWYQQVLKNEFKFLISFQNENVFDETGMPKERFSAKCLPNSPCSLEIQATKLEDSAVYFCASSQGSYEQYFGPGTRLTVT.

The chain carries TRBV30 and TRBJ1-1; D uncertain. V was cut by 2 bases and J by 1 base, with 11 bases left in between. Per germline, CDR1 GTSNPN and CDR2 SVGIG (reference sequence). This CDR3 region has 14 residues. The CDR3 loop reads CAWSFNSPNTEAFF. Written as DNA, the CDR3 is TGTGCCTGGAGTTTCAACAGCCCGAACACTGAAGCTTTCTTT.

The rearrangement uses TRBV4-1 and TRBJ2-1; 12 bases map to TRBD2. The V gene end was trimmed by 3 bases and the J gene end by 6 bases; junction bases not matched to a gene: 9. Germline-derived CDR1 and CDR2 are MGHRA and YSYEKL. The length of the CDR3 is 17 residues. The CDR3 region has the DNA TGCGCCAGCAGCCAGCTAGCGGGAGGGCATATAGGCAATGAGCAGTTCTTC. Its translation: CASSQLAGGHIGNEQFF.

The chain is built from TRBV29-1 and TRBJ2-7; no definite D call. The CDR3 covers 12 residues. Germline V lookup: CDR1 SQVTM, CDR2 ANQGSEA. Trimming removed 4 bases at V and 2 bases at J, with 9 bases between. The chain's CDR3 is CSVARSTYEQYF. CDR3 DNA sequence: TGCAGCGTTGCAAGGAGTACCTACGAGCAGTACTTC.

CDR3 coding DNA: TGTGCCAGCAGCCCGCACAGGGGTGAGGGAGAGACCCAGTACTTC. This translates into CASSPHRGEGETQYF. V is TRBV4-2 and J is TRBJ2-5, with 7 positions matching TRBD1. J was trimmed by 4 bases and V by 4 bases; bases with no gene match: 9. The CDR3 has 15 amino acids. Germline CDR1 LGHNA, CDR2 YNFKEQ.

CDR3 loop: CAWSQGKDTQYF. The CDR3 DNA follows: TGTGCCTGGAGTCAGGGGAAAGATACGCAGTATTTT. The chain links TRBV30 to TRBJ2-3; D possibly corresponds to TRBD1 (6 bases). Germline loops: CDR1 GTSNPN, CDR2 SVGIG (reference sequence). This CDR3 has 12 amino acids. Trimming stripped 2 bases from V and 5 bases from J, with 8 bases between.

J is TRBJ2-7 and V is TRBV5-1; 7 bases align to TRBD1. The CDR3 runs 13 residues. Germline V gives CDR1 SGHRS, CDR2 YFSETQ. The V and J ends lost 4 bases and 5 bases, in that order; junction bases with no gene match: 6. CDR3 sequence: CASSRQGSNEQYF. The CDR3 DNA sequence: TGCGCCAGCAGCCGACAGGGATCTAACGAGCAGTACTTC. Based on the CDR3 plus reference TRBV5-1 and TRBJ2-7, the full variable domain is KAGVTQTPRYLIKTRGQQVTLSCSPISGHRSVSWYQQTPGQGLQFLFEYFSETQRNKGNFPGRFSGRQFSNSRSEMNVSTLELGDSALYLCASSRQGSNEQYFGPGTRLTVT.

The rearrangement links TRBV2 to TRBJ2-7; 7 bases fit TRBD2. The CDR3 contains 14 residues. Germline V lookup: CDR1 SNHLY, CDR2 FYNNEI. J lost 6 bases, V lost 4 bases, and 9 bases had no gene match. CDR3 sequence reads: CASSVSGTRGEQYF. DNA of the CDR3: TGTGCCAGCAGTGTGAGCGGGACCCGGGGCGAGCAGTACTTC.

The chain is built from TRBV2 and TRBJ2-2; 7 positions agree with TRBD1. The J segment lost 6 bases and the V segment lost 2 bases, leaving 9 bases of the junction unmatched. In germline, CDR1 is SNHLY, CDR2 FYNNEI. This CDR3 is built from 16 residues. CDR3 in DNA: TGTGCCAGCAGTGAAACAGGGGCCTACCTCGCCGGGGAGCTGTTTTTT. Its translation is CASSETGAYLAGELFF. The full variable domain, with the rest looked up from reference TRBV2 and TRBJ2-2, is EPEVTQTPSHQVTQMGQEVILRCVPISNHLYFYWYRQILGQKVEFLVSFYNNEISEKSEIFDDQFSVERPDGSNFTLKIRSTKLEDSAMYFCASSETGAYLAGELFFGEGSRLTVL.

The chain is built from TRBV28 and TRBJ2-7, with 8 positions matching TRBD1. This CDR3 has 15 residues. After removal of 6 bases from V and 2 bases from J, the junction contained 9 bases not matched to a gene. Germline V lookup: CDR1 MDHEN, CDR2 SYDVKM. The chain's CDR3 is CASSLGQGGPYEQYF. The CDR3 nucleotides are TGTGCCAGCAGCTTAGGACAGGGTGGGCCCTACGAGCAGTACTTC.

This chain connects TRBV18 to TRBJ1-3; D is undetermined. V shed 1 base and J shed 3 bases, with 10 bases lying between them. Per germline, CDR1 KGHSH and CDR2 LQKENI. CDR3 length: 15 amino acids. The CDR3 spells CASSPQGVGGNTIYF. The CDR3 DNA reads as TGTGCCAGCTCACCACAGGGAGTAGGTGGAAACACCATATATTTT.

This rearrangement joins TRBV19 to TRBJ1-5, with 8 nucleotides matching TRBD1. This CDR3 comprises 17 residues. CDR1 and CDR2 (germline): LNHDA, SQIVND (reference sequence). The trim removed 5 bases at V and 6 bases at J, leaving 15 bases unmatched. This CDR3 reads CASSAQGVAAKSQPQHF. The DNA of the CDR3 is TGTGCCAGTAGTGCACAGGGGGTAGCGGCAAAAAGTCAGCCCCAGCATTTT.

This chain links TRBV6-1 with TRBJ2-5, with 7 bases fitting TRBD1. V shed 6 bases and J 5 bases; nucleotides not matched to a gene: 12. Germline V lookup: CDR1 MNHNS, CDR2 SASEGT. The CDR3 contains 15 residues. CDR3 protein: CASSALGGSRETQYF. The CDR3 bases are TGTGCCAGCAGCGCCTTAGGGGGCTCACGTGAGACCCAGTACTTC.

V gene TRBV15 combines with J gene TRBJ2-7; no clear D gene. The V gene's germline CDR1 is LNHNV and CDR2 YYDKDF (reference sequence). Trimming took off 5 bases at V and 3 bases at J, with 14 bases between the two ends. The CDR3 extends over 14 amino acids. The CDR3 DNA reads TGTGCCACCAGCCCGCTAGGTGCCCACTACGAGCAGTACTTC. This sequence encodes CATSPLGAHYEQYF.

The chain uses TRBV27 and TRBJ2-7; 7 positions agree with TRBD1. The CDR3 is 14 amino acids. The germline gives CDR1 MNHEY, CDR2 SMNVEV (reference sequence). V was clipped by 7 bases and J by 5 bases; unmatched bases: 11. The CDR3 sequence is CASTFVKGADEQYF. In DNA, the CDR3 is TGTGCCAGCACGTTCGTTAAGGGGGCGGACGAGCAGTACTTC.

The V and J genes are TRBV14 and TRBJ2-7, with 13 positions matching TRBD2. CDR1 and CDR2 (germline): SGHDN, FVKESK. V lost 4 bases to trimming and J lost 1 base; unmatched junction nucleotides: 4. The CDR3 has 16 residues. CDR3 DNA: TGTGCCAGCAGCCGGACTAGCGGGAGCCCTTCCTACGAGCAGTACTTC. The encoded protein is CASSRTSGSPSYEQYF.

This clone was recorded a few times. CDR3 bases: TGTGCCAGCAGCTTAGGCGGGACAGGGGGCTCCTATAATTCACCCCTCCACTTT. This sequence encodes CASSLGGTGGSYNSPLHF. This rearrangement joins TRBV13 to TRBJ1-6; 11 bases agree with TRBD1. Per germline, CDR1 PRHDT and CDR2 FYEKMQ (reference sequence). J lost 0 bases, V lost 0 bases, and 1 base had no gene match. This CDR3 spans 18 amino acids.

J is TRBJ2-4 and V is TRBV19; D is unclear. This CDR3 comprises 15 residues. V lost 1 base, J lost 0 bases, and 7 bases lay in between. Germline CDR1 reads LNHDA; CDR2 reads SQIVND (reference sequence). In DNA form, the CDR3 reads TGTGCCAGTAGTATAGGAACGGTAGCCAAAAACATTCAGTACTTC. It codes for CASSIGTVAKNIQYF.

The gene calls are TRBV5-4 and TRBJ1-2; D gene uncertain. From germline, CDR1 is SGHNT and CDR2 YYREEE (reference sequence). V was trimmed by 0 bases and J by 6 bases, leaving 12 bases between them. The CDR3 has 14 amino acids. This chain's CDR3 is CASSLVRPLDGYTF. As DNA, the CDR3 is TGTGCCAGCAGCTTGGTGAGGCCACTGGATGGCTACACCTTC.

This clone turned up a few times. The chain joins TRBV5-5 to TRBJ2-1, with D hard to call. There are 13 residues in the CDR3. CDR1 SGHKS and CDR2 YYEKEE come from the germline V gene (reference sequence). The V and J ends lost 0 bases and 3 bases respectively, with 4 bases between them. The DNA of the CDR3 is TGTGCCAGCAGCTTGGGACACTACAATGAGCAGTTCTTC. Its protein is CASSLGHYNEQFF.

The rearrangement joins TRBV10-3 to TRBJ2-5; TRBD1 aligns across 10 bases. The end of the DNA aligns better with TRBJ2-7, so the J call may be wrong. CDR1 is ENHRY, CDR2 SYGVKD, per germline. The CDR3 is 13 amino acids. This CDR3 reads CAISERTGGEQYF. CDR3 bases: TGTGCCATCAGTGAAAGGACAGGGGGCGAGCAGTACTTC.

The chain recombines TRBV28 with TRBJ2-1; 8 bases agree with TRBD2. This CDR3 spans 16 amino acids. The germline V gene has CDR1 MDHEN and CDR2 SYDVKM. V lost 3 bases to trimming and J lost 7 bases; unmatched junction nucleotides: 11. CDR3 in amino acids: CASSFQTSGRKNEQFF. The CDR3 DNA is TGTGCCAGCAGTTTCCAAACTAGCGGAAGAAAGAATGAGCAGTTCTTC. The variable domain in full, completed from reference TRBV28 and TRBJ2-1, reads DVKVTQSSRYLVKRTGEKVFLECVQDMDHENMFWYRQDPGLGLRLIYFSYDVKMKEKGDIPEGYSVSREKKERFSLILESASTNQTSMYLCASSFQTSGRKNEQFFGPGTRLTVL.

CDR3 protein: CAITSLEGEQFF. The CDR3 DNA reads TGTGCCATCACCTCTTTAGAGGGTGAGCAGTTCTTC. The J gene is TRBJ2-1, the V gene TRBV10-3; possible D gene TRBD2, 5 bases. Trimming pared 7 bases from V and 9 bases from J, leaving 13 bases between. The CDR3 is 12 residues long. Germline V gives CDR1 ENHRY, CDR2 SYGVKD.

This chain joins TRBV7-2 and TRBJ2-2; D may be TRBD1 (6 bases). Germline-derived CDR1 and CDR2 are SGHTA and FQGNSA. With 2 bases removed from V and 7 bases from J, the gap between germline ends came to 11 bases. This CDR3 is built from 14 residues. CDR3 loop: CASSLQGTVGELFF. CDR3 nucleotide sequence: TGTGCCAGCAGCTTACAGGGGACGGTCGGGGAGCTGTTTTTT.

The chain recombines TRBV5-1 with TRBJ1-1; no clear D. The CDR3 is made up of 13 amino acids. CDR1 SGHRS and CDR2 YFSETQ come from the germline V gene. Trimming took off 3 bases at V and 1 base at J, with 7 bases between the two ends. The DNA for the CDR3 is TGCGCCAGCAGCTCAGCAGGGAACACTGAAGCTTTCTTT. Encoded protein: CASSSAGNTEAFF.

V and J are TRBV11-2 and TRBJ2-7; no definite D call. Trimming pared 1 base from V and 0 bases from J, leaving 13 bases between. The CDR3 covers 16 residues. Germline loops: CDR1 SGHAT, CDR2 FQNNGV. The CDR3 loop reads CASSLVSYSSSYEQYF. The CDR3 DNA reads TGTGCCAGCAGCTTAGTTTCATACAGTAGCTCCTACGAGCAGTACTTC.